The clone carrying this T cell receptor (beta chain) was picked up a small number of times. Its specificity is not known. A constant-region primer primed TCR beta cDNA synthesis from 450 to 550 ng of total RNA. Three nested multiplex PCR rounds of slightly modified ARM-PCR generated TCR beta libraries. The two initial PCR rounds, approximately 10 cycles each, used TRBV1-TRBV30 forward and C-beta reverse primers. Via MiXCR, TCRdb re-called the multiplex PCR reads, giving one row per CDR3 protein. The sample consists of 150,000 to 200,000 distinct CDR3 sequences, 65% of them appearing once. Germline values: CDR1 SQVTM, CDR2 ANQGSEA. The CDR3 runs 18 residues. The V end lost 7 bases, the J end lost 2 bases, and 29 bases lay between the germline ends. The data belong to a study of tumor-infiltrating lymphocytes in primary liver carcinoma. Overall study context: The patients had histopathologically diagnosed primary liver carcinoma, and their disease was treated by surgical resection. Samples gave roughly 3.65 to 8 million productive TCRbeta reads, similar across tissue types. Study-wide results and limits: Tumors reached a significantly greater top-250-clone fraction than blood did (p = 0.039).

RNA isolated from unsorted whole blood supplied the blood RNA, with germline DNA also extracted. The TCR originated in a woman aged 55-69 years with primary liver carcinoma and hepatitis B virus infection. The V call is TRBV29-1, the J call TRBJ1-1, with a possible D match to TRBD1 (6 bases). The material sequenced was peripheral blood. This chain's CDR3 is CSASKGVQEVQKNTEAFF. DNA for the CDR3: TGCAGCGCCTCCAAGGGGGTTCAGGAAGTCCAAAAAAACACTGAAGCTTTCTTT.